These 10 T cell receptor beta chains originate from one sample sequenced in a study of beta chain features in type 1 diabetes. Reverse transcription of all isolated RNA meant that expressed TCRB transcripts were sequenced. Produced via immunoSEQ multiplex PCR; TCRdb's table is partial and in-frame only. Found here are roughly 250,000 clones, roughly 20% of them singletons; the top ten hold 0.028%. Study-wide findings and caveats: Shortening of TCRB CDR3s, moderate but significant, appeared in all four CD4+ subsets of Type 1 diabetes patients.

These receptors' antigens are unknown. Sample: naive CD4+ T cells from blood. Source of these receptors: a woman between 40 and 50 years old with type 1 diabetes.

This clone was seen a handful of times. The chain employs TRBV7-3 and TRBJ1-1, with unresolved D. V dropped 3 bases and J dropped 1 base, with 6 bases sitting between them. Germline assignment: CDR1 SGHTA and CDR2 FQGTGA. The CDR3 covers 13 residues. The CDR3 spells CASSFRENTEAFF. As DNA, the CDR3 is TGTGCCAGCAGCTTTCGGGAGAACACTGAAGCTTTCTTT.

The table lists this clone with a few counts. This rearrangement joins TRBV4-3 to TRBJ1-5; 8 positions match TRBD1. V lost 0 bases and J lost 6; bases outside the gene matches: 10. The germline CDR1 and CDR2 sequences are LGHNA and YSLEER. CDR3 length equals 17 residues. CDR3 loop: CASSQDLGTGNSQPQHF. CDR3 sequence (DNA): TGCGCCAGCAGCCAAGATTTGGGGACAGGTAATTCTCAGCCCCAGCATTTT.

This clone was counted a few times. The chain carries TRBV7-3 and TRBJ2-5; 11 bases are a match to TRBD1. The V and J ends lost 5 bases and 5 bases, in that order; junction bases with no gene match: 7. Looked up from germline, CDR1 is SGHTA and CDR2 is FQGTGA. The CDR3 runs 15 residues. CDR3 nucleotides: TGTGCCAGCAGCCCGGGACAGGGGGTGGAGGAGACCCAGTACTTC. Encoded protein: CASSPGQGVEETQYF.

The table lists this clone with a few counts. The chain has TRBV4-3 and TRBJ2-7; TRBD2 aligns across 7 bases. Germline CDR1 and CDR2: LGHNA and YSLEER. Unmatched junction bases numbered 8, after V lost 0 bases and J lost 6 bases. This CDR3 is built from 15 residues. The CDR3 DNA reads TGCGCCAGCAGCCAAGATGTCTCAGGGAGGGTCGAGCAGTACTTC. Protein product: CASSQDVSGRVEQYF.

This clone was counted between two and nine times. The chain joins TRBV29-1 to TRBJ2-7, with 7 bases fitting TRBD1. The CDR3 totals 12 residues. V trimming: 4 bases; J trimming: 3 bases; junction bases outside the gene matches: 3. Germline CDR1 is SQVTM and CDR2 is ANQGSEA. The CDR3 region is CSVGDRHYEQYF. For the CDR3, the DNA is TGCAGCGTTGGGGACAGACACTACGAGCAGTACTTC.

The chain joins TRBV6-5 to TRBJ2-6; D remains unclear. V gave up 6 bases and J gave up 2 bases, with 5 bases separating them. Germline V lookup: CDR1 MNHEY, CDR2 SVGAGI. This CDR3 comprises 13 residues. The CDR3 region is CASRAPGANVLTF. The CDR3 DNA follows: TGTGCCAGCAGAGCCCCTGGGGCCAACGTCCTGACTTTC.

This clone was observed a handful of times. This chain uses TRBV5-1 with TRBJ2-7; TRBD1 agrees at 8 bases. The CDR3 has 15 residues. Germline-derived CDR1 and CDR2 are SGHRS and YFSETQ. V dropped 5 bases and J dropped 1; count of bases not matched to a gene: 8. The CDR3 bases are TGCGCCAGCAGACTCGGGACAGGACTTTCCTACGAGCAGTACTTC. Encoded protein: CASRLGTGLSYEQYF.

The table lists this clone with a count of one. This rearrangement joins TRBV19 to TRBJ2-2; D perhaps matches TRBD2 (6 bases). Germline V gene sequence: CDR1 LNHDA, CDR2 SQIVND (reference sequence). The germline V and J ends were trimmed by 2 bases and 5 bases, with 9 bases remaining between them. The CDR3 extends over 14 amino acids. CDR3 amino acids: CASSILEGTGELFF. The CDR3 nucleotides read TGTGCCAGTAGTATACTGGAGGGAACCGGGGAGCTGTTTTTT.

This clone was observed a few times. J is TRBJ1-1 and V is TRBV29-1; TRBD1 is a possible D gene (6 bases). From germline, CDR1 is SQVTM and CDR2 ANQGSEA. The CDR3 runs to 15 residues. Trimming took 7 bases from V and 5 from J, leaving 23 bases between them. CDR3 bases: TGCAGCGGCGAGGGGGGGGGCGAAGCTCTGACTGAAGCTTTCTTT. It codes for CSGEGGGEALTEAFF.

This clone was seen a few times. This same CDR3 is encoded by further DNA sequences in the sample. The genes are TRBV7-9 and TRBJ1-1; TRBD1 agrees at 7 bases. Germline assignment: CDR1 SEHNR and CDR2 FQNEAQ (reference sequence). V was clipped by 4 bases and J by 3 bases; unmatched bases: 2. The CDR3 spans 13 residues. The CDR3 DNA follows: TGTGCCAGCAGCTACGACAGGGACACTGAAGCTTTCTTT. It codes for CASSYDRDTEAFF. Full variable domain (rest looked up from reference TRBV7-9 and TRBJ1-1): DTGVSQNPRHKITKRGQNVTFRCDPISEHNRLYWYRQTLGQGPEFLTYFQNEAQLEKSRLLSDRFSAERPKGSFSTLEIQRTEQGDSAMYLCASSYDRDTEAFFGQGTRLTVV.